This TCR beta chain is from a study of blood T cell repertoires in COVID-19. V lost 2 bases to trimming and J lost 2 bases, with 10 bases between them. The CDR3 has 15 amino acids. The germline CDR1 and CDR2 sequences are LNHDA and SQIVND (reference sequence). Produced via immunoSEQ multiplex PCR; TCRdb's table is partial and in-frame only. The sample shows 210,000 or so clones, 88% of them seen only once. The TCR originated in a man younger than 35 with active or convalescent COVID-19. The chain combines TRBV19 with TRBJ2-1; D may be TRBD2 (6 bases). Sample: peripheral blood. CDR3 nucleotide sequence: TGTGCCAGTAGTATACGGGCGGGACCCTACAATGAGCAGTTCTTC. It yields the protein CASSIRAGPYNEQFF. The variable domain in full, completed from reference TRBV19 and TRBJ2-1, reads DGGITQSPKYLFRKEGQNVTLSCEQNLNHDAMYWYRQDPGQGLRLIYYSQIVNDFQKGDIAEGYSVSREKKESFPLTVTSAQKNPTAFYLCASSIRAGPYNEQFFGPGTRLTVL.